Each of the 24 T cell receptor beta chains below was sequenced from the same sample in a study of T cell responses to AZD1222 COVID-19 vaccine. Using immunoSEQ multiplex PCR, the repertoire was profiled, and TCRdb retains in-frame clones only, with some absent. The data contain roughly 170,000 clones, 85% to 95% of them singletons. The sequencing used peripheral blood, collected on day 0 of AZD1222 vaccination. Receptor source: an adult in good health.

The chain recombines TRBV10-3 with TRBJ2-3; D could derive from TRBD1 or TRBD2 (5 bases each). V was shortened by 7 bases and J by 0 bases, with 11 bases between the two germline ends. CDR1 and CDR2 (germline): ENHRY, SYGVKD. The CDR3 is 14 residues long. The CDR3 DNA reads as TGTGCCATCAACCGGGACGATAGCACAGATACGCAGTATTTT. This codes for CAINRDDSTDTQYF.

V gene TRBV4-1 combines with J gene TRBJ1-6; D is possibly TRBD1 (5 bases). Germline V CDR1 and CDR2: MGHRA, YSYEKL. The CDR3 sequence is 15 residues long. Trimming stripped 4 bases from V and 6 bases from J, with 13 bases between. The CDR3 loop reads CASSRERGANSPLHF. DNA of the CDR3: TGCGCCAGCAGCCGGGAACGAGGGGCTAATTCACCCCTCCACTTT.

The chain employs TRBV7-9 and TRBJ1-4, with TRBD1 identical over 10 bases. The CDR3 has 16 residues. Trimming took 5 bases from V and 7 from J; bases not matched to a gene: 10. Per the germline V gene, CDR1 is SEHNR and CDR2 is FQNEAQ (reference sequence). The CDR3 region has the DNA TGTGCCAGCAGCGTCCGGGACAGGGGTTCCGGTGAAAAACTGTTTTTT. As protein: CASSVRDRGSGEKLFF.

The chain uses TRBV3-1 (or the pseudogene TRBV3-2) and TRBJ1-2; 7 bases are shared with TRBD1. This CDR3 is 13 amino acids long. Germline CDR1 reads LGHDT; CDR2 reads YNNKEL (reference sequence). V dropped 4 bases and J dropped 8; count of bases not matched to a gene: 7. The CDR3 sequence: CASSPATGRGYTF. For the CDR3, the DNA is TGTGCCAGCAGCCCCGCGACAGGGCGCGGCTACACCTTC.

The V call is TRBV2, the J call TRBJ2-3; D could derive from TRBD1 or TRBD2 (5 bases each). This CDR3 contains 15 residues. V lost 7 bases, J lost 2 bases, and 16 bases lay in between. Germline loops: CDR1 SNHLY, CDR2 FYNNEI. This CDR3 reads CASMLVGVLTDTQYF. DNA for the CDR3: TGTGCCAGCATGCTAGTGGGGGTCCTCACAGATACGCAGTATTTT.

CDR3 protein: CASSLSPGLETQYF. CDR3 nucleotide sequence: TGTGCCAGCAGTTTATCTCCAGGGTTGGAGACCCAGTACTTC. The chain couples TRBV27 to TRBJ2-5, with D perhaps TRBD1 (5 bases). The CDR3 sequence is 14 residues long. Germline-derived CDR1 and CDR2 are MNHEY and SMNVEV (reference sequence). V shed 0 bases and J shed 5 bases, with 10 bases lying between them.

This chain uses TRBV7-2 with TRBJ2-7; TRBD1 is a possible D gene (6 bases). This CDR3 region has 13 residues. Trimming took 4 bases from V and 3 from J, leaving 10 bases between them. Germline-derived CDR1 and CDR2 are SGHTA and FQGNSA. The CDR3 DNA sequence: TGTGCCAGCAGCTCTCTACAGGGCTACGAGCAGTACTTC. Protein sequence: CASSSLQGYEQYF.

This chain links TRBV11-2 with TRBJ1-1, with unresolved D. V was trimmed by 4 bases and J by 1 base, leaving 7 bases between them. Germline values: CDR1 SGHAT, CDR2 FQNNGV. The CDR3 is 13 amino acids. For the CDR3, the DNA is TGTGCCAGCAGCTGGAACGCGAACACTGAAGCTTTCTTT. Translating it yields CASSWNANTEAFF.

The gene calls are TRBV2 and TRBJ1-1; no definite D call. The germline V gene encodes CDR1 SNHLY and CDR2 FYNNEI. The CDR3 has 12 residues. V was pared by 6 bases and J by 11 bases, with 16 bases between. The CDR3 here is CASRTEDRRAFF. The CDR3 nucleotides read TGTGCCAGCAGAACCGAGGACCGACGGGCTTTCTTT.

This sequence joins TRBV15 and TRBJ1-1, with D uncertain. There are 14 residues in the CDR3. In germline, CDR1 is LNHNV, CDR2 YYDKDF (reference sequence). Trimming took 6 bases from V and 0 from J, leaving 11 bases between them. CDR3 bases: TGTGCCACCAGAAAACAGAGAATGAACACTGAAGCTTTCTTT. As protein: CATRKQRMNTEAFF. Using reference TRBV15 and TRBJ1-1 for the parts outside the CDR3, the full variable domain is DAMVIQNPRYQVTQFGKPVTLSCSQTLNHNVMYWYQQKSSQAPKLLFHYYDKDFNNEADTPDNFQSRRPNTSFCFLDIRSPGLGDTAMYLCATRKQRMNTEAFFGQGTRLTVV.

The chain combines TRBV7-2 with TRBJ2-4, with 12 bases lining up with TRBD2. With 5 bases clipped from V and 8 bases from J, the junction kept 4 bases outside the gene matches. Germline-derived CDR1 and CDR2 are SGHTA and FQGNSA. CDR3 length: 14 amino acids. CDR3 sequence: CASSRTSGADIQYF. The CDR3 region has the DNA TGTGCCAGCAGCAGGACTAGCGGGGCTGACATTCAGTACTTC.

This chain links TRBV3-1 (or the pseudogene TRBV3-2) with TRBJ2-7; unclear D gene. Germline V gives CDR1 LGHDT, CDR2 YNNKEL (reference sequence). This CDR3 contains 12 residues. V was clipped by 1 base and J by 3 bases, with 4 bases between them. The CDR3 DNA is TGTGCCAGCAGCCAAGTCAACTACGAGCAGTACTTC. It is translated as CASSQVNYEQYF.

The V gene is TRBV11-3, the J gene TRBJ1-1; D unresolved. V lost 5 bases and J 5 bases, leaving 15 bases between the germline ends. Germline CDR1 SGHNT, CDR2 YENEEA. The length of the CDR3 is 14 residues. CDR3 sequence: CASSVQPPWTEAFF. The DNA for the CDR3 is TGTGCCAGCAGCGTACAACCACCGTGGACTGAAGCTTTCTTT.

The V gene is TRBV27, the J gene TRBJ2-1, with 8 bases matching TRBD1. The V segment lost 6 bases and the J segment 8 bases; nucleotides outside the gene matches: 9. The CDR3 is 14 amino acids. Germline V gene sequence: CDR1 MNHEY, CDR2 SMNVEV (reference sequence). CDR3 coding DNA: TGTGCCAGCAGCCTACAGGGGGGACCTTATGAGCAGTTCTTC. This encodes CASSLQGGPYEQFF.

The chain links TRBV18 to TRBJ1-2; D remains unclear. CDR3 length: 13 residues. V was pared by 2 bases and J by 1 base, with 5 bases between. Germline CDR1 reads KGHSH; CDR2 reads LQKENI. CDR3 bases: TGTGCCAGCTCACCAGCCGGTAACTATGGCTACACCTTC. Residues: CASSPAGNYGYTF.

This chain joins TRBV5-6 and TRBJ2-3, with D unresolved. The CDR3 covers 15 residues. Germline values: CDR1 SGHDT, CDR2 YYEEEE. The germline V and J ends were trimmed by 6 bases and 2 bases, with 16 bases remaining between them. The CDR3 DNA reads TGTGCCAGCACCCTACGTGCCGCGGTCACAGATACGCAGTATTTT. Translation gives CASTLRAAVTDTQYF.

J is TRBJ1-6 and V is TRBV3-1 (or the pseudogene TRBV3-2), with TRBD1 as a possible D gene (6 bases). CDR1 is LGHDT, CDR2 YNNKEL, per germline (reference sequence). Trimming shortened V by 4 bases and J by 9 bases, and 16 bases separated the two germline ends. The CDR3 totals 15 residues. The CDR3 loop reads CASSRRDNGGSPLHF. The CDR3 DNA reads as TGTGCCAGCAGCCGCAGGGACAATGGGGGTTCACCCCTCCACTTT.

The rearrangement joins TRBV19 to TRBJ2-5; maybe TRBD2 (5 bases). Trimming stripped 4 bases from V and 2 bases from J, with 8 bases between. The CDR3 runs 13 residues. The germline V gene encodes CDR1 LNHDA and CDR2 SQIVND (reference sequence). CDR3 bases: TGTGCCAGTAGTAAGGGAGTACAAGAGACCCAGTACTTC. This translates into CASSKGVQETQYF. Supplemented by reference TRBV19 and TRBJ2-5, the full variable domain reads DGGITQSPKYLFRKEGQNVTLSCEQNLNHDAMYWYRQDPGQGLRLIYYSQIVNDFQKGDIAEGYSVSREKKESFPLTVTSAQKNPTAFYLCASSKGVQETQYFGPGTRLLVL.

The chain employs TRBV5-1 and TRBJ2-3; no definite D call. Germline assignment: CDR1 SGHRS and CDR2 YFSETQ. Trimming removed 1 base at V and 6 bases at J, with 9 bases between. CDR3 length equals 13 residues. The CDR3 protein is CASSLRVADTQYF. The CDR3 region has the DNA TGCGCCAGCAGCTTGAGGGTAGCCGATACGCAGTATTTT.

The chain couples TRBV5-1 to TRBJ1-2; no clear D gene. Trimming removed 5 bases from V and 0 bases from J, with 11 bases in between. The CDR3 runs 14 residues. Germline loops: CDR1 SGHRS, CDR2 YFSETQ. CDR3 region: CASSFRSANYGYTF. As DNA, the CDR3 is TGCGCCAGCAGTTTCAGGAGTGCTAACTATGGCTACACCTTC.

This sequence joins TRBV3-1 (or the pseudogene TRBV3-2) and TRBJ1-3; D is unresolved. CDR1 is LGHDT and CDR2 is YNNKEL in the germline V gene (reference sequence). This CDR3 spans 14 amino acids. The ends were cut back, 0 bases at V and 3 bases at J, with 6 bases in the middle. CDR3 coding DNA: TGTGCCAGCAGCCAAGATCGGAGTGGAAACACCATATATTTT. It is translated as CASSQDRSGNTIYF.

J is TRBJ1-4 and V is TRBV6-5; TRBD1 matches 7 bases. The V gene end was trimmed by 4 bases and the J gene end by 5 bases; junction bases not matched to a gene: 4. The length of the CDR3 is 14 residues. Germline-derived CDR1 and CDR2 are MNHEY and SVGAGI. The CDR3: CASSSGQMNEKLFF. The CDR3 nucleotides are TGTGCCAGCAGTTCGGGACAGATGAATGAAAAACTGTTTTTT.

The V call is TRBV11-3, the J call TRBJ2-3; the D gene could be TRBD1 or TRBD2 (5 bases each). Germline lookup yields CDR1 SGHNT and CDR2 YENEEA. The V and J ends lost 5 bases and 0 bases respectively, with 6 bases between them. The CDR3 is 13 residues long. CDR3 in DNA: TGTGCCAGCAGCCGGGACAGCACAGATACGCAGTATTTT. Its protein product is CASSRDSTDTQYF.

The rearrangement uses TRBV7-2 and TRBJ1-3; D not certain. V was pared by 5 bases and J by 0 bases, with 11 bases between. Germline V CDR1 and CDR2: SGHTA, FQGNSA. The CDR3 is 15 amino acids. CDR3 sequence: CASSLTVYSGNTIYF. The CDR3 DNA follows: TGTGCCAGCAGCCTAACAGTATACTCTGGAAACACCATATATTTT. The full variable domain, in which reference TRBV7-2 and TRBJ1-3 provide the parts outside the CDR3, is GAGVSQSPSNKVTEKGKDVELRCDPISGHTALYWYRQSLGQGLEFLIYFQGNSAPDKSGLPSDRFSAERTGGSVSTLTIQRTQQEDSAVYLCASSLTVYSGNTIYFGEGSWLTVV.